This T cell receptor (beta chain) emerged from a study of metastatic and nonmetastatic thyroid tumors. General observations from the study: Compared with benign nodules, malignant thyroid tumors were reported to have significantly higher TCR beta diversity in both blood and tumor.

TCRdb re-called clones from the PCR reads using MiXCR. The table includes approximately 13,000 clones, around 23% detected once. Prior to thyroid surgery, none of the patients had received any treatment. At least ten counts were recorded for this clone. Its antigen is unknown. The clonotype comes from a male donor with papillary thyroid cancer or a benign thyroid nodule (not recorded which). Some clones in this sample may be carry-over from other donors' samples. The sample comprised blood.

CDR3 region: CASSVGSPLETGNTIYF. For the CDR3, the DNA is TGTGCCAGCAGCGTAGGGAGTCCGTTGGAAACCGGAAACACCATATATTTT. The gene calls are TRBV9 and TRBJ1-3; D is undetermined. Trimming removed 0 bases from V and 4 bases from J, with 17 bases in between. The CDR3 loop spans 17 amino acids. The V gene's germline CDR1 is SGDLS and CDR2 YYNGEE.